The sequence of this TCR beta chain was determined in a study of T cell responses to AZD1222 COVID-19 vaccine. Turning to this clone: Its matching antigen is unknown.

Germline assignment: CDR1 SGHRS and CDR2 YFSETQ. The CDR3 is made up of 12 amino acids. The V end was cut by 4 bases, the J end by 5 bases, with 9 bases between. General study findings and limits: Recipients of AZD1222 seropositive at baseline numbered only 5 or 6. CD4 TCRs covered the whole spike, strongest at regions 160-218 and 743-854.

TCRdb's copy holds only in-frame clones and misses some; the assay was immunoSEQ multiplex PCR. Of some 130,000 clones listed, about nine tenths are singletons. The sequence derives from an adult who received the AZD1222 COVID-19 vaccine. The chain has TRBV5-1 and TRBJ1-2, with D possibly TRBD1 on 6 matching bases. The sequences come from peripheral blood, collected 28 days after the second AZD1222 dose. The CDR3 nucleotides are TGCGCCAGCAGCACGGACAGTTATGGCTACACCTTC. Translating gives CASSTDSYGYTF.